This T cell receptor beta chain stems from a study of human T cells and chemical hapten exposure. The time point: patch test 1, 2 weeks after DPC sensitization. Described treatment: therapeutic diphenylcyclopropenone sensitization with weekly scalp DPC. This clonotype was recorded many times. MiXCR, applied by TCRdb to the RACE reads, yields one record per CDR3 protein. This table holds roughly 380,000 distinct CDR3 sequences, about 4.8% found once. The sample in question was whole blood, obtained in connection with sensitization to the hapten diphenylcyclopropenone (DPC). The sequence was obtained from a woman aged 45-59 years with alopecia areata. Some clones in this sample may be carry-over from other donors' samples.

CDR3 sequence reads: CASRWDGYTF. The CDR3 region has the DNA TGTGCCAGCAGGTGGGATGGCTACACCTTC. This chain uses TRBV2 with TRBJ1-2; D not resolved. The V and J ends lost 6 bases and 6 bases respectively, with 5 bases between them. Per the germline V gene, CDR1 is SNHLY and CDR2 is FYNNEI. This CDR3 has 10 amino acids.